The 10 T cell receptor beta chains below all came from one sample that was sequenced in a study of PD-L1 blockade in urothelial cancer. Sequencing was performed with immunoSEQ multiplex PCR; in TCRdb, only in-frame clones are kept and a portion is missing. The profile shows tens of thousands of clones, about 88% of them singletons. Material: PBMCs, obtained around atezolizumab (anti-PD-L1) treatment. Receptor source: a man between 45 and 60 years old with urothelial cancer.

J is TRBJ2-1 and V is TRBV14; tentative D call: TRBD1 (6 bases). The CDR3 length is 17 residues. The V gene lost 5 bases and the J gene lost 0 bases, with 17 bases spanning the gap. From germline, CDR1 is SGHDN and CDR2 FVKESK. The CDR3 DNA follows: TGTGCCAGCAGCTGGGGACACGGGGCGAGCTCCTACAATGAGCAGTTCTTC. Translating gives CASSWGHGASSYNEQFF.

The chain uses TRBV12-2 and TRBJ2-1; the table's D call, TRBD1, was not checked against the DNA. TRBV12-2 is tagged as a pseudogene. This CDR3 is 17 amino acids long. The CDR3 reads CASRLVQVRPKYNEQFF. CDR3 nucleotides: TGTGCAAGTCGCTTAGTACAGGTTAGGCCGAAATACAATGAGCAGTTCTTC.

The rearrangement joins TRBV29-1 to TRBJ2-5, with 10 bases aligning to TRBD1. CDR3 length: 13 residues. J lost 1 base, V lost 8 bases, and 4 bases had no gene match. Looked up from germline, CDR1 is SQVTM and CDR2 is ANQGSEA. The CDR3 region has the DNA TGCAGCATAAGGACAGGGGGCCAAGAGACCCAGTACTTC. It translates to CSIRTGGQETQYF. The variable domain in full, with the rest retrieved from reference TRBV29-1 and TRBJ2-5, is SAVISQKPSRDICQRGTSLTIQCQVDSQVTMMFWYRQQPGQSLTLIATANQGSEATYESGFVIDKFPISRPNLTFSTLTVSNMSPEDSSIYLCSIRTGGQETQYFGPGTRLLVL.

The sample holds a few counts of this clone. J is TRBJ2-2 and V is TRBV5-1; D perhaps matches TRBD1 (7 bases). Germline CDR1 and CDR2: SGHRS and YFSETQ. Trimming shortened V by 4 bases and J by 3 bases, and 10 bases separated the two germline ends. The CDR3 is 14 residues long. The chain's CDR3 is CASSGGTDTGELFF. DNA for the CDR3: TGCGCCAGCAGCGGCGGGACAGACACCGGGGAGCTGTTTTTT.

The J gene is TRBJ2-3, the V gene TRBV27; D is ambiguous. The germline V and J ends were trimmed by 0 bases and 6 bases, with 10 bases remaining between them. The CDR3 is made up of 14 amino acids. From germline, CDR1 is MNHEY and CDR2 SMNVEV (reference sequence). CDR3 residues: CASSLSSPRDTQYF. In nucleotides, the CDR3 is TGTGCCAGCAGTTTATCATCCCCACGGGATACGCAGTATTTT.

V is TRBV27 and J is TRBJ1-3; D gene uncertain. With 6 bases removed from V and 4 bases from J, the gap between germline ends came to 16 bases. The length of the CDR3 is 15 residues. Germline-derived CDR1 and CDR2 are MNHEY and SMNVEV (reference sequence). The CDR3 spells CASRPRGHKGNTIYF. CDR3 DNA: TGTGCCAGCAGACCTCGAGGGCATAAGGGAAACACCATATATTTT.

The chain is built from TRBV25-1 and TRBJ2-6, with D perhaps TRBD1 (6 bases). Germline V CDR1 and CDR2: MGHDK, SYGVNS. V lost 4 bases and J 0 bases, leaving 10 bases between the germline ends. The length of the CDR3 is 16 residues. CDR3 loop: CASSALGGSGANVLTF. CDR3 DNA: TGTGCCAGCAGTGCTCTAGGGGGCTCTGGGGCCAACGTCCTGACTTTC.

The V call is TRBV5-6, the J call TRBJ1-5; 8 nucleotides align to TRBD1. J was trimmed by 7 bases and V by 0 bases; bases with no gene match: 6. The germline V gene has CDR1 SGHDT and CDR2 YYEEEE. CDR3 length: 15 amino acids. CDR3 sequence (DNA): TGTGCCAGCAGCTTGGGGCAGGGGGCTGGGCAGCCCCAGCATTTT. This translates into CASSLGQGAGQPQHF. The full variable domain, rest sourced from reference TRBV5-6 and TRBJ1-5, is DAGVTQSPTHLIKTRGQQVTLRCSPKSGHDTVSWYQQALGQGPQFIFQYYEEEERQRGNFPDRFSGHQFPNYSSELNVNALLLGDSALYLCASSLGQGAGQPQHFGDGTRLSIL.

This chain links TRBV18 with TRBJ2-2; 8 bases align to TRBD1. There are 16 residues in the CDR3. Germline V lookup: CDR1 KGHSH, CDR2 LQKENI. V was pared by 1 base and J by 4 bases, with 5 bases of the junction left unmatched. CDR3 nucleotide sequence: TGTGCCAGCTCACCACAAGGACAGGGTAGCACCGGGGAGCTGTTTTTT. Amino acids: CASSPQGQGSTGELFF.

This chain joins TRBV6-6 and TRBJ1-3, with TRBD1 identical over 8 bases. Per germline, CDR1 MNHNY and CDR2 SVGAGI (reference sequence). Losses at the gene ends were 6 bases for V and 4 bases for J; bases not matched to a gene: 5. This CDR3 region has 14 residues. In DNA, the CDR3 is TGTGCCAGCAGAACCGGGACAGGCGGAAACACCATATATTTT. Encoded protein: CASRTGTGGNTIYF.